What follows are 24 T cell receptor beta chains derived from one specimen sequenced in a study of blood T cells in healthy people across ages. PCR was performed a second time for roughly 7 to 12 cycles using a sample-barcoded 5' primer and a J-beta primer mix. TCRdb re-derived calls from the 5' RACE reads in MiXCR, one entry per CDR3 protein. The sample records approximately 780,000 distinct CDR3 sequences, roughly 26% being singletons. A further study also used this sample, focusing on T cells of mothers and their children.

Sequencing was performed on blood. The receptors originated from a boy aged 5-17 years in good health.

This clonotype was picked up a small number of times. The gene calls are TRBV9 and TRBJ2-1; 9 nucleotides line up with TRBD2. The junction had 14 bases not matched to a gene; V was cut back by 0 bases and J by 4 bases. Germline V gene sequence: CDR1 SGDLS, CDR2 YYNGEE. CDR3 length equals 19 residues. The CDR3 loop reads CASSVGGRGGPLTYNEQFF. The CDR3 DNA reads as TGTGCCAGCAGCGTAGGGGGGCGGGGGGGCCCCTTAACATACAATGAGCAGTTCTTC.

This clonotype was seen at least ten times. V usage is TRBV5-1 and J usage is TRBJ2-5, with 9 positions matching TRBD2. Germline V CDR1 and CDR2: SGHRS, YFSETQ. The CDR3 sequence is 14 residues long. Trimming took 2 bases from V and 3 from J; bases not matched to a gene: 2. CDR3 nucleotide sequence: TGCGCCAGCAGCTTCGGACTAGCGAAAGAGACCCAGTACTTC. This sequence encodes CASSFGLAKETQYF.

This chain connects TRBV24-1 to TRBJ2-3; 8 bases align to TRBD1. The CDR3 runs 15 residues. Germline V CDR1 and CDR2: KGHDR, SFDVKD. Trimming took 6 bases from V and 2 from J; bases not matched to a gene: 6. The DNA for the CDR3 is TGTGCCACCAGTCCCGGACAGGGTCCCACAGATACGCAGTATTTT. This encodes CATSPGQGPTDTQYF.

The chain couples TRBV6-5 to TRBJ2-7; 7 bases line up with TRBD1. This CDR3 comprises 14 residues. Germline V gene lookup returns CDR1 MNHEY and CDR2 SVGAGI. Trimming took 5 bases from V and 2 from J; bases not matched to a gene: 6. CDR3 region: CASSTTTGTYEQYF. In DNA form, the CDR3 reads TGTGCCAGCAGTACGACGACAGGGACCTACGAGCAGTACTTC.

This CDR3 reads CATSRDLAGSETQYF. CDR3 sequence (DNA): TGTGCCACCAGCAGAGACCTAGCGGGGAGTGAGACCCAGTACTTC. This chain uses TRBV15 with TRBJ2-5; 9 nucleotides match TRBD2. Germline V gene data show CDR1 as LNHNV and CDR2 as YYDKDF (reference sequence). The J segment lost 5 bases and the V segment lost 0 bases, leaving 4 bases of the junction unmatched. This CDR3 region has 15 residues.

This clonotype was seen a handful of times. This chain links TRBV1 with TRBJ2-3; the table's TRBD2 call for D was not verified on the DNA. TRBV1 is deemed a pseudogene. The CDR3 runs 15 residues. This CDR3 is CTSSQGTRDSDTQYF. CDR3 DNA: TGCACCAGCAGCCAAGGGACTAGGGACTCAGATACGCAGTATTTT.

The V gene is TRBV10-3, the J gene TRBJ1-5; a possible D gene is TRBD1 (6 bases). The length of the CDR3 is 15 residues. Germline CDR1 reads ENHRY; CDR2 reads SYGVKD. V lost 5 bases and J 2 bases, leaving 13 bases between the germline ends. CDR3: CAISQQGYGNQPQHF. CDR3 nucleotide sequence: TGTGCCATCAGTCAACAGGGCTACGGCAATCAGCCCCAGCATTTT.

This CDR3 reads CASSFNPRDTQYF. CDR3 nucleotide sequence: TGTGCCAGCAGTTTTAACCCGCGGGATACGCAGTATTTT. This sequence joins TRBV28 and TRBJ2-3; no definite D call. This CDR3 comprises 13 residues. Germline lookup yields CDR1 MDHEN and CDR2 SYDVKM. With 3 bases removed from V and 6 bases from J, the gap between germline ends came to 10 bases.

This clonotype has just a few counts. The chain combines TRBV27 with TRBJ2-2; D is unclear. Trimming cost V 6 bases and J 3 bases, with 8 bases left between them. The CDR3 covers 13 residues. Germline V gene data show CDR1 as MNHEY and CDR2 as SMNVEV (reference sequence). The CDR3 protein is CASSYVDTGELFF. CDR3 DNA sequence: TGTGCCAGCAGCTACGTGGACACCGGGGAGCTGTTTTTT.

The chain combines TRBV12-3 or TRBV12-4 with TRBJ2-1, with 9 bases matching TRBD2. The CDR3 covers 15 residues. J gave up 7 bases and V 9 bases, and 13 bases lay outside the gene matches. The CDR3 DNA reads TGTGCCAGTCTTAGCGGGACTAGCAATATGAATGAGCAGTTCTTC. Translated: CASLSGTSNMNEQFF.

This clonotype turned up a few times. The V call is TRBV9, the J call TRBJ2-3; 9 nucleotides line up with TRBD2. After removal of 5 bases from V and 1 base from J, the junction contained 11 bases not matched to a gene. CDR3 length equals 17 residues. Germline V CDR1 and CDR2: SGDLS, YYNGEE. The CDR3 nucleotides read TGTGCCAGCAGTTTTCTAGCGGGGAGTCCCCGCACAGATACGCAGTATTTT. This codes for CASSFLAGSPRTDTQYF.

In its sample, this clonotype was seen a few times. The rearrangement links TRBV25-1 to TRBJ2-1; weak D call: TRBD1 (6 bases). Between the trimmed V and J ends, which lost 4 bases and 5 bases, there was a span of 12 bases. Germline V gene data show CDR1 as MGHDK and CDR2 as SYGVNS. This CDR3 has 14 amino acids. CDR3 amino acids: CASSGTVVHNEQFF. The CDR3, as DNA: TGTGCCAGCAGTGGGACAGTCGTTCACAATGAGCAGTTCTTC.

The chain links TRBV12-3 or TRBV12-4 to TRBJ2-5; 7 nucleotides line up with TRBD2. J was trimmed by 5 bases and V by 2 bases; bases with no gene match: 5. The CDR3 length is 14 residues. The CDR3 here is CASSLRDYWETQYF. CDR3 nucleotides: TGTGCCAGCAGTTTACGGGACTATTGGGAGACCCAGTACTTC.

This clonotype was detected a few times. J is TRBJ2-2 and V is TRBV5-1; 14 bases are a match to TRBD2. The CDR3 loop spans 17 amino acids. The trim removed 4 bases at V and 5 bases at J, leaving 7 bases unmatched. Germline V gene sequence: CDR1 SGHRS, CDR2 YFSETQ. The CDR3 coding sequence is TGCGCCAGCAGCCCGGGACTAGCGGGGGCCGGTACCGGGGAGCTGTTTTTT. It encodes CASSPGLAGAGTGELFF. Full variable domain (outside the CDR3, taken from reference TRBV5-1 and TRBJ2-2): KAGVTQTPRYLIKTRGQQVTLSCSPISGHRSVSWYQQTPGQGLQFLFEYFSETQRNKGNFPGRFSGRQFSNSRSEMNVSTLELGDSALYLCASSPGLAGAGTGELFFGEGSRLTVL.

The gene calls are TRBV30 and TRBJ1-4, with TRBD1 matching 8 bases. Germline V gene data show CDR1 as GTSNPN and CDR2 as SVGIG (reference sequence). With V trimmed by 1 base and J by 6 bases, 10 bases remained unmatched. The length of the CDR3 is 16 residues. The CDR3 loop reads CAWSDLTGTGDEKLFF. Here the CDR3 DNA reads TGTGCCTGGAGTGACTTAACCGGGACAGGAGATGAAAAACTGTTTTTT.

Here the CDR3 reads CSVEEGQDSYGYTF. The CDR3 nucleotides are TGCAGCGTTGAAGAGGGACAGGATAGCTATGGCTACACCTTC. This chain uses TRBV29-1 with TRBJ1-2, with 8 bases lining up with TRBD1. Germline trimming cut 0 bases from V and 4 bases from J; bases unmatched to any gene: 4. The CDR3 consists of 14 residues. Germline V gene lookup returns CDR1 SQVTM and CDR2 ANQGSEA. The full variable domain, its missing parts supplied by reference TRBV29-1 and TRBJ1-2, is SAVISQKPSRDICQRGTSLTIQCQVDSQVTMMFWYRQQPGQSLTLIATANQGSEATYESGFVIDKFPISRPNLTFSTLTVSNMSPEDSSIYLCSVEEGQDSYGYTFGSGTRLTVV.

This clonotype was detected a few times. In DNA, the CDR3 is TGCGCCAGCAGTGTAGACTTCTACAATGAGCAGTTCTTC. It is translated as CASSVDFYNEQFF. The chain employs TRBV5-1 and TRBJ2-1, with D hard to call. Germline values: CDR1 SGHRS, CDR2 YFSETQ. Trimming removed 5 bases from V and 3 bases from J, with 9 bases in between. The CDR3 sequence is 13 residues long.

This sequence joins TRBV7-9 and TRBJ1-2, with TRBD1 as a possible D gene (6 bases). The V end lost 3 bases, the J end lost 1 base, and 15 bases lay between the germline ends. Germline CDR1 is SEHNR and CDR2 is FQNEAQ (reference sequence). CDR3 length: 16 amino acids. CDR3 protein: CASSFLAGALNYGYTF. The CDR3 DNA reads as TGTGCCAGCAGCTTCCTGGCAGGGGCACTTAACTATGGCTACACCTTC.

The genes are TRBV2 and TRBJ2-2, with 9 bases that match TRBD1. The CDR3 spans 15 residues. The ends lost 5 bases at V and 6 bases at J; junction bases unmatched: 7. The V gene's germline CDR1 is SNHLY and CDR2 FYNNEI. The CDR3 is CASSPGQGWPGELFF. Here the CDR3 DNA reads TGTGCCAGCAGTCCGGGACAGGGATGGCCCGGGGAGCTGTTTTTT.

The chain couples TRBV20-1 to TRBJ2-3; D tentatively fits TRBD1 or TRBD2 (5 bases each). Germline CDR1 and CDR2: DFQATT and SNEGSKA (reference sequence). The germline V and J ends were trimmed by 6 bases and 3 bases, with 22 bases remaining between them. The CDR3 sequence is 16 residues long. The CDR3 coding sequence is TGCAGTGCCTCGTTCGGGGAGTCGGGACCAACAGATACGCAGTATTTT. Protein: CSASFGESGPTDTQYF.

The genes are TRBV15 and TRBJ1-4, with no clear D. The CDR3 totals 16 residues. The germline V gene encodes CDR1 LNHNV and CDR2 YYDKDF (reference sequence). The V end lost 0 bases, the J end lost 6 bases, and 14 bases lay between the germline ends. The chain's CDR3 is CATSRDGEGNYEKLFF. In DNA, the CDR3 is TGTGCCACCAGCAGAGATGGGGAGGGAAATTATGAAAAACTGTTTTTT. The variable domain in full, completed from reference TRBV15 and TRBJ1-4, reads DAMVIQNPRYQVTQFGKPVTLSCSQTLNHNVMYWYQQKSSQAPKLLFHYYDKDFNNEADTPDNFQSRRPNTSFCFLDIRSPGLGDTAMYLCATSRDGEGNYEKLFFGSGTQLSVL.

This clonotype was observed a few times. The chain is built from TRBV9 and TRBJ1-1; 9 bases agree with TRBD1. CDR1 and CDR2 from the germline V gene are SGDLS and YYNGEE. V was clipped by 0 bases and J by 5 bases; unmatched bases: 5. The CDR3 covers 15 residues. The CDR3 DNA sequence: TGTGCCAGCAGCGTAGCCGCTGGACAGGGGACTGAAGCTTTCTTT. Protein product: CASSVAAGQGTEAFF. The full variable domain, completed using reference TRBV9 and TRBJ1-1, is DSGVTQTPKHLITATGQRVTLRCSPRSGDLSVYWYQQSLDQGLQFLIQYYNGEERAKGNILERFSAQQFPDLHSELNLSSLELGDSALYFCASSVAAGQGTEAFFGQGTRLTVV.

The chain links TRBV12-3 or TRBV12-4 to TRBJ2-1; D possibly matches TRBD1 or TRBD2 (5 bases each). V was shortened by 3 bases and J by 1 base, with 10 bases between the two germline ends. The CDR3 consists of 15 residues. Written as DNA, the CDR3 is TGTGCCAGCAGTTTTTCTTGGGGGTCCTACAATGAGCAGTTCTTC. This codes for CASSFSWGSYNEQFF.

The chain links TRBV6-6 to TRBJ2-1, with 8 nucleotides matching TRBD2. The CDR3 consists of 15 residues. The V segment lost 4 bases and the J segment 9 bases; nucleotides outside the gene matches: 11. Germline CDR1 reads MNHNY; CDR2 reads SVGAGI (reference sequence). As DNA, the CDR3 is TGTGCCAGCAGTTTAAGGGTTGCGGGGGGAGGTGAGCAGTTCTTC. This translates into CASSLRVAGGGEQFF.